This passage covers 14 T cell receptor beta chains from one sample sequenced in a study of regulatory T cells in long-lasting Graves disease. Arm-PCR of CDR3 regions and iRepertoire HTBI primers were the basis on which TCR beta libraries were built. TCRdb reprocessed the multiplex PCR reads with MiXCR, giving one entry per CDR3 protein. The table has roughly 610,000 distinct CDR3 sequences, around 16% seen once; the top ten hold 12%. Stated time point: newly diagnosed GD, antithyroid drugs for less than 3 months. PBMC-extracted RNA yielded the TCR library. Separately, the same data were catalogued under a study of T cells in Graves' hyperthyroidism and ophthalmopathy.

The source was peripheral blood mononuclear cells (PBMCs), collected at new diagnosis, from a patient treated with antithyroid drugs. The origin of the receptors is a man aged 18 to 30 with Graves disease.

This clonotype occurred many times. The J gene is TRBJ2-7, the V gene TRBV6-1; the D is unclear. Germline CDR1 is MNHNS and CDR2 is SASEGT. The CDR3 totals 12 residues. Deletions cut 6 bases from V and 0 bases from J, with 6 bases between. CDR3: CASRGDSYEQYF. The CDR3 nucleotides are TGTGCCAGCAGGGGTGACTCCTACGAGCAGTACTTC.

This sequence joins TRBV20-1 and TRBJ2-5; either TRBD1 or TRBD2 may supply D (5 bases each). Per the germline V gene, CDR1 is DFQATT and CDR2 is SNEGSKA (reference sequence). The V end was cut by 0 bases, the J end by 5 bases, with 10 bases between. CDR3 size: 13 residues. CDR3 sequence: CSARDPGTETQYF. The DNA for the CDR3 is TGCAGTGCTAGAGATCCGGGGACGGAGACCCAGTACTTC.

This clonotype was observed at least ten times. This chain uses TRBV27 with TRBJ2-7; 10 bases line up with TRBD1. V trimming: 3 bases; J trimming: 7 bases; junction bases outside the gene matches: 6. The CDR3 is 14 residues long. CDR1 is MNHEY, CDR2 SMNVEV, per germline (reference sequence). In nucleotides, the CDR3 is TGTGCCAGCAGTTTGGGGACAGGGGTTGGAGAGCAGTACTTC. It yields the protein CASSLGTGVGEQYF.

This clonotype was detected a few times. CDR3 sequence reads: CASTLGVTKNIQYF. CDR3 nucleotide sequence: TGTGCCAGCACCCTAGGAGTTACCAAAAACATTCAGTACTTC. The V gene is TRBV7-8, the J gene TRBJ2-4; D uncertain. Looked up from germline, CDR1 is SGHVS and CDR2 is FQNEAQ. The germline V and J ends were trimmed by 7 bases and 2 bases, with 12 bases remaining between them. The CDR3 length is 14 residues.

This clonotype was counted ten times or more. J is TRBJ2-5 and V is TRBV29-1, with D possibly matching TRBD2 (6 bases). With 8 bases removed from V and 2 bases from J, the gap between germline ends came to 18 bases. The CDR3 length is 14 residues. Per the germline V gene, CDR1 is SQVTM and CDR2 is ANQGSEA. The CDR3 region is CSLGWGGPQETQYF. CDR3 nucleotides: TGCAGCCTCGGGTGGGGAGGACCACAAGAGACCCAGTACTTC.

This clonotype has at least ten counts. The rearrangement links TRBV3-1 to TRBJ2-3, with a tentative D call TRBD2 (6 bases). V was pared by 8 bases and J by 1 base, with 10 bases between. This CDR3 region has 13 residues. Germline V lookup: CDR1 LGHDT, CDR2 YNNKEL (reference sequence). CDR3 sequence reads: CASRESGTDTQYF. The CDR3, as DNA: TGTGCCAGCCGGGAGTCCGGCACAGATACGCAGTATTTT.

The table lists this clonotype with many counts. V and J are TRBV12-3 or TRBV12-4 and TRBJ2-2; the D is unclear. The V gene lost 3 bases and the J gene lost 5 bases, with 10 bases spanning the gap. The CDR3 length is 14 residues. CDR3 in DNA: TGTGCCAGCAGTTTGGGCCTATGGACCGGGGAGCTGTTTTTT. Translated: CASSLGLWTGELFF.

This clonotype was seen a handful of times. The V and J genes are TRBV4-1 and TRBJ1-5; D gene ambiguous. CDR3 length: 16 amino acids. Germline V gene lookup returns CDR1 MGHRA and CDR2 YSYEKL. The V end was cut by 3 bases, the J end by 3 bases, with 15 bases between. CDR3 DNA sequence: TGCGCCAGCAGCCACTTTTGGGGTAGGAACAATCAGCCCCAGCATTTT. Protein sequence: CASSHFWGRNNQPQHF.

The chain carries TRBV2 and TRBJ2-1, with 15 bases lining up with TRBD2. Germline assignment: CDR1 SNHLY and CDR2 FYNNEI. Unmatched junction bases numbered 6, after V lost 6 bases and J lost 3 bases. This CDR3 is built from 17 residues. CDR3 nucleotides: TGTGCCAGCAGGTCCGGGACTAGCGGGAGGCACTACAATGAGCAGTTCTTC. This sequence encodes CASRSGTSGRHYNEQFF.

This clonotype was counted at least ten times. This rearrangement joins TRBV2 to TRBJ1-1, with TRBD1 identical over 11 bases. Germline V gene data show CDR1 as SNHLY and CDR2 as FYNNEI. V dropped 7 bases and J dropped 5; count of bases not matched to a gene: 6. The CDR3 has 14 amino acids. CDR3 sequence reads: CASTEDRGRTEAFF. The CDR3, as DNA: TGTGCCAGCACAGAGGACAGGGGGCGAACTGAAGCTTTCTTT. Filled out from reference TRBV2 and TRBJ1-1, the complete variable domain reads EPEVTQTPSHQVTQMGQEVILRCVPISNHLYFYWYRQILGQKVEFLVSFYNNEISEKSEIFDDQFSVERPDGSNFTLKIRSTKLEDSAMYFCASTEDRGRTEAFFGQGTRLTVV.

The CDR3 loop reads CASSPGLAGGLNTGELFF. As DNA, the CDR3 is TGTGCCAGCAGTCCGGGACTAGCGGGAGGCTTGAACACCGGGGAGCTGTTTTTT. The chain combines TRBV5-4 with TRBJ2-2; 15 bases line up with TRBD2. V trimming: 5 bases; J trimming: 1 base; junction bases outside the gene matches: 6. CDR3 length: 18 amino acids. Germline V lookup: CDR1 SGHNT, CDR2 YYREEE (reference sequence).

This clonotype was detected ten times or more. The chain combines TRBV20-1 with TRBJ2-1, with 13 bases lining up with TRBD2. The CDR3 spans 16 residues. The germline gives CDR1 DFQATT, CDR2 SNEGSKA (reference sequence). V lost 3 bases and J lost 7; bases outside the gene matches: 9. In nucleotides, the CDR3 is TGCAGTGCTAGGGCCGGACTAGCGGGAGTTTGGAATGAGCAGTTCTTC. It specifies CSARAGLAGVWNEQFF.

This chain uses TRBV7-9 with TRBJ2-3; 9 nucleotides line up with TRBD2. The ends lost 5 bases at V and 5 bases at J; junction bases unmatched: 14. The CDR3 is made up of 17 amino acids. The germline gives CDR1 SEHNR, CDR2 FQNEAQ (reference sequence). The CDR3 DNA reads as TGTGCCAGCAGCCTCCCGAGACTAGCGGAAGGTGGAGATACGCAGTATTTT. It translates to CASSLPRLAEGGDTQYF.

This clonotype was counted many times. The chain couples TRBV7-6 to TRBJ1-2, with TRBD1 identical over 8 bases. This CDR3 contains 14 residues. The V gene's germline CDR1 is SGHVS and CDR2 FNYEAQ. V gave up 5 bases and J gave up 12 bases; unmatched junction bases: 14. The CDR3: CASSPMTGERADTF. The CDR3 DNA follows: TGTGCCAGCAGCCCCATGACAGGGGAGAGGGCTGACACCTTC.